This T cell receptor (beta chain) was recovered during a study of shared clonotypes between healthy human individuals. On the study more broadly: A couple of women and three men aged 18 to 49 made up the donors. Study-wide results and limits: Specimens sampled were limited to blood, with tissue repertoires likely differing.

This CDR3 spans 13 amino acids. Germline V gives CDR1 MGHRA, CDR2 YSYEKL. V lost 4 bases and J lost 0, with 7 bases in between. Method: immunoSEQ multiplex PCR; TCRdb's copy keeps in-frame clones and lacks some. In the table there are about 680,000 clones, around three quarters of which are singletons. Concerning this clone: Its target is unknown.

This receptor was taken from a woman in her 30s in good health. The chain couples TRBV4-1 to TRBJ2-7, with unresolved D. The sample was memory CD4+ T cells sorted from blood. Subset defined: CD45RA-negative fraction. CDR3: CASSRSRSYEQYF. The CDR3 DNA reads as TGCGCCAGCAGCCGATCACGCTCCTACGAGCAGTACTTC.